A single sample is the source of the 15 T cell receptor beta chains below, sequenced in a study of beta chain features in type 1 diabetes. These TCRs are of unknown antigen specificity. The study reverse transcribed the entire isolated RNA, so it sequenced expressed TCRB transcripts. Method: immunoSEQ multiplex PCR; TCRdb's copy keeps in-frame clones and lacks some. The data show a few hundred thousand clones, more than 13% seen once. Notes on the study in general: Shorter TCRB CDR3s, moderately but significantly so, were found in Type 1 diabetes patients in all four CD4+ subsets.

The sample was naive CD4+ T cells from blood. The receptors come from a man aged 30 to 45 with type 1 diabetes.

The chain carries TRBV28 and TRBJ1-2; TRBD1 matches 10 bases. In germline, CDR1 is MDHEN, CDR2 SYDVKM. The V gene end was trimmed by 5 bases and the J gene end by 6 bases; junction bases not matched to a gene: 9. The CDR3 covers 15 residues. This CDR3 is CASSPLGGQGNGYTF. The CDR3 nucleotides are TGTGCCAGCAGTCCACTTGGGGGACAGGGGAATGGCTACACCTTC.

The rearrangement joins TRBV15 to TRBJ1-1; D perhaps matches TRBD1 (5 bases). CDR3 size: 15 residues. Germline V lookup: CDR1 LNHNV, CDR2 YYDKDF (reference sequence). V was clipped by 0 bases and J by 5 bases, with 13 bases between them. The CDR3 is CATSRDLTRGTEAFF. The CDR3 coding sequence is TGTGCCACCAGCAGAGATCTGACACGGGGGACTGAAGCTTTCTTT.

This clone was seen only a few times. This chain connects TRBV6-1 to TRBJ1-1; D gene ambiguous. Trimming removed 5 bases at V and 1 base at J, with 11 bases between. This CDR3 is built from 14 residues. Germline values: CDR1 MNHNS, CDR2 SASEGT. CDR3 loop: CASSIEAWNTEAFF. As DNA, the CDR3 is TGTGCCAGCAGTATAGAGGCTTGGAACACTGAAGCTTTCTTT.

The rearrangement uses TRBV6-6 and TRBJ2-7; a possible D gene is TRBD2 (5 bases). The V end was cut by 1 base, the J end by 2 bases, with 12 bases between. CDR3 length equals 15 residues. Germline CDR1 is MNHNY and CDR2 is SVGAGI (reference sequence). The CDR3 DNA follows: TGTGCCAGCAGTTACTGGGGAGCTCAACCCTACGAGCAGTACTTC. Its translation is CASSYWGAQPYEQYF.

This clone has just a few counts. V usage is TRBV5-1 and J usage is TRBJ2-1; 8 bases agree with TRBD2. The CDR3 extends over 16 amino acids. The V segment lost 4 bases and the J segment 0 bases; nucleotides outside the gene matches: 6. The V gene's germline CDR1 is SGHRS and CDR2 YFSETQ. CDR3 nucleotides: TGCGCCAGCAGCATAACCGGGACTAGCTCCTACAATGAGCAGTTCTTC. It yields the protein CASSITGTSSYNEQFF.

CDR3 DNA: TGTGCCAGCAGCTTGGACAGGGCCTACGAGCAGTACTTC. Residues: CASSLDRAYEQYF. The chain has TRBV13 and TRBJ2-7; 8 bases agree with TRBD1. This CDR3 is built from 13 residues. V was pared by 3 bases and J by 2 bases, with 0 bases of the junction left unmatched. Per the germline V gene, CDR1 is PRHDT and CDR2 is FYEKMQ (reference sequence).

This clone was detected a few times. The V and J genes are TRBV4-3 and TRBJ2-7; 9 positions match TRBD1. Germline CDR1 LGHNA, CDR2 YSLEER. This CDR3 region has 17 residues. The V gene end was trimmed by 4 bases and the J gene end by 1 base; junction bases not matched to a gene: 11. The DNA for the CDR3 is TGCGCCAGCAGCCTGGGGGTGACAGGGGGAAGATCCTACGAGCAGTACTTC. Its protein is CASSLGVTGGRSYEQYF.

Written as DNA, the CDR3 is TGTGCCAGCGCCACTAGCGGTTACAATGAGCAGTTCTTC. It yields the protein CASATSGYNEQFF. The rearrangement links TRBV9 to TRBJ2-1; TRBD2 matches at 8 bases. Germline V lookup: CDR1 SGDLS, CDR2 YYNGEE. The CDR3 has 13 residues. The ends lost 7 bases at V and 4 bases at J; junction bases unmatched: 4.

This clone has more than one count but fewer than ten. The rearrangement links TRBV29-1 to TRBJ1-1, with no clear D. In germline, CDR1 is SQVTM, CDR2 ANQGSEA. CDR3 size: 13 residues. Trimming pared 1 base from V and 0 bases from J, leaving 6 bases between. The CDR3: CSVEVRLNTEAFF. The CDR3 DNA reads TGCAGCGTTGAAGTCAGGTTGAACACTGAAGCTTTCTTT.

The rearrangement links TRBV6-6 to TRBJ2-5; D is unclear. V was clipped by 4 bases and J by 0 bases, with 9 bases between them. CDR1 and CDR2 (germline): MNHNY, SVGAGI (reference sequence). The CDR3 length is 14 residues. Here the CDR3 reads CASSSSTYQETQYF. CDR3 nucleotide sequence: TGTGCCAGCAGTTCGAGTACGTACCAAGAGACCCAGTACTTC.

This clone was seen only a few times. The V and J genes are TRBV7-3 and TRBJ2-1; D not resolved. V shed 5 bases and J shed 3 bases, with 14 bases lying between them. CDR1 SGHTA and CDR2 FQGTGA come from the germline V gene. The CDR3 consists of 15 residues. The CDR3 DNA reads as TGTGCCAGCAGCCCTCAGGCACAGAACTACAATGAGCAGTTCTTC. Encoded protein: CASSPQAQNYNEQFF.

In its sample, this clone was seen a few times. The CDR3 nucleotides read TGTGCCAGCAGTTCGGGGTATGGCTACACCTTC. It is translated as CASSSGYGYTF. The chain uses TRBV27 and TRBJ1-2; no definite D call. Germline V CDR1 and CDR2: MNHEY, SMNVEV (reference sequence). This CDR3 is 11 amino acids long. The V and J ends lost 4 bases and 5 bases respectively, with 5 bases between them.

The chain employs TRBV7-8 and TRBJ2-1, with 7 positions matching TRBD1. Germline trimming cut 2 bases from V and 4 bases from J; bases unmatched to any gene: 11. The CDR3 is 17 amino acids. In germline, CDR1 is SGHVS, CDR2 FQNEAQ. Here the CDR3 reads CASSLSATRGPYNEQFF. The DNA of the CDR3 is TGTGCCAGCAGCTTATCCGCTACTAGGGGGCCATACAATGAGCAGTTCTTC.

The chain has TRBV7-9 and TRBJ2-3, with D hard to call. V was trimmed by 3 bases and J by 2 bases, leaving 6 bases between them. This CDR3 spans 13 amino acids. Germline CDR1 is SEHNR and CDR2 is FQNEAQ (reference sequence). The CDR3 DNA reads TGTGCCAGCAGCTTGGCGGTCACAGATACGCAGTATTTT. It encodes CASSLAVTDTQYF.

V usage is TRBV7-9 and J usage is TRBJ2-5; 11 bases match TRBD2. Trimming took 4 bases from V and 1 from J; bases not matched to a gene: 2. This CDR3 is built from 15 residues. Germline-derived CDR1 and CDR2 are SEHNR and FQNEAQ (reference sequence). In DNA, the CDR3 is TGTGCCAGCAGCTCCGGGACTAGCGGCCAAGAGACCCAGTACTTC. Translating it yields CASSSGTSGQETQYF.